The present T cell receptor beta chain was sequenced within a study of long-term antiretroviral therapy in people with HIV (dated by TCRdb to between 2020 and 2023). Looking at the study overall: The earliest samples were collected about a decade before the 2015 WHO recommendation for immediate ART, when ART was typically delayed until CD4 counts fell. Among the roughly 30 participants with HIV, approximately 10 were female. No cross-contamination during QIAcube processing turned up in test extractions that ran a monoclonal T-cell line alongside 30 to 35 polyclonal samples. A total of 150 to 200 cryopreserved PBMC samples came from around 30 adults with confirmed HIV infection and were collected serially over a mean of about 6 years (range 1-12). A retrospective serial study tested whether changes in peripheral blood TRB repertoire composition and diversity were associated with ART initiation and durable HIV suppression. Overall study results and their limits: Expanded TRB clones identified before ART initiation dominated the repertoire across all time points, though the dominance fluctuated and decreased in many PLHIV after ART. No data were available on ART adherence, viral resistance or therapy changes, limiting inferences about post-ART repertoire changes. The samples span the years 2004 to 2017, and the ART regimens used at that time may not be as effective as current regimens. Narrower CDR3 length ranges were observed in HIV repertoires than in controls, and an antigen-experienced repertoire with only a slight naive shift after ART was suggested by the network structure. A significant increase in TRB diversity was found to be associated with ART initiation, although TRB diversity was observed to remain significantly below that of transplant donor controls even after long-term ART. Since PBMC availability was limited, sequencing covered only the TCR beta chain, with no alpha chain pairing. Because pre-ART samples had limited cell numbers, unsorted PBMC were profiled rather than sorted CD4+ and CD8+ T cells.

With regard to this clone: Which antigen it targets is not known. No base qualities exist here, and no much larger clone lies one base off it.

CDR1 and CDR2, looked up from the germline V gene, are MDHEN and SYDVKM. V lost 0 bases and J lost 0 bases, and the count of bases not matched to a germline gene is 7. The CDR3 spans 17 residues, from the cysteine through the phenylalanine. Only the CDR3 part of the read is kept: 51 bases, read in frame from the first base. Inclusion was restricted to participants for whom at least one PBMC sample before ART initiation and at least two post-ART samples were available. All participants with HIV were treated in the United States of America. Before DNA extraction, cryopreserved samples of about 0.9-10 million PBMC were thawed and then washed. At the time of the earliest PBMC sample for each participant with HIV, ages ranged from roughly 23 to 60 years. PBMC samples from each participant spanned 1-4 timepoints before ART initiation and 2-8 timepoints after ART initiation, with a median of 7 samples. Serial HIV viral load, CD4+ T-cell count, ART history and demographic data were obtained for every participant. Using a Qiagen kit on a QIAcube, genomic DNA was extracted from unsorted PBMC, with samples processed in batches of 12.

The immunoSEQ hsTCRB v3.0 assay was used at survey level resolution to sequence the TRB variable region. A depth of roughly 40,000-50,000 T-cell genomes per sample was targeted for TRB sequencing. An Illumina MiSeq with a v3 150-cycle kit was used to sequence the pooled TRB libraries. Turning to the authors' computational methods: Repertoire analysis was performed in R inside a reproducible Nextflow workflow that covered QC, data transformation and analysis. Custom analyses were implemented in LymphoSeq2, an R package for AIRR-Seq data exploration. A few samples that yielded fewer than 5000 total TRB sequences were excluded, so that approximately 170 HIV repertoires were analyzed. Among the 180 or so HIV repertoires that were kept, around 60 were collected before ART initiation and roughly 130 were collected after ART initiation. Repertoires were downsampled to 5000 TRB nucleotide sequences, and summary statistics were averaged over 100 downsampling iterations. The analysis kept only TRB sequences whose CDR3 regions were at least seven amino acids long. Diversity was assessed using a clonality score derived from Shannon entropy and using the Gini coefficient. Repertoire networks linked the top 5000 CDR3 amino acid sequences whenever two sequences differed by an edit distance of one. Antigen specificity groups and MHC restriction were predicted for TRB CDR3 amino acid sequences with GLIPH2. Known CMV, EBV, HIV or tissue antigen associations were flagged by matching CDR3 amino acid sequences against VDJdb and McPAS-TCR. Pre-ART, post-ART and control groups were compared with Wilcoxon signed-rank tests and Holm-Bonferroni correction. As stored in TCRdb, this immuneACCESS dataset retains in-frame rearrangements with V and J assigned. A fraction of the clones does not appear; measured against another copy, unresolved V genes explain less than half of the discrepancy, and the remainder lacks a known reason. The V and J calls and clone size were taken over from that table, and D and trimming were inferred from the DNA. In all, the sample holds 25,000 to 30,000 clones, and 70% to 90% of those were seen once. The ten largest clonotypes hold about 3.6% of the sample.

This TCR was recovered from a woman under 30 with HIV. The specimen comprised unsorted PBMCs, sampled 1.8 years after starting antiretroviral therapy. This chain joins TRBV28 to TRBJ1-1, with TRBD1 identical over 7 junction bases. In nucleotide form, the sequence is TGTGCCAGCAGTTTATGGTCGGACAGGTTAATGAACACTGAAGCTTTCTTT. This yields the protein CASSLWSDRLMNTEAFF. Full variable domain (CDR3 extended with the reference TRBV28 and TRBJ1-1 proteins): DVKVTQSSRYLVKRTGEKVFLECVQDMDHENMFWYRQDPGLGLRLIYFSYDVKMKEKGDIPEGYSVSREKKERFSLILESASTNQTSMYLCASSLWSDRLMNTEAFFGQGTRLTVV.